Presented here are 24 T cell receptor beta chains from one specimen sequenced in a study of blood T cell repertoires in COVID-19. The assay was immunoSEQ multiplex PCR, and TCRdb's table has in-frame clones only and misses some. The sample records just under 150,000 clones, roughly 84% being singletons. The sequenced sample consisted of peripheral blood. The origin of the receptors is a human donor in a cohort sampled during active COVID-19.

V is TRBV5-1 and J is TRBJ2-3, with a weak D call TRBD2 (6 bases). The V and J ends lost 5 bases and 1 base respectively, with 17 bases between them. The CDR3 is 16 residues long. The germline V gene has CDR1 SGHRS and CDR2 YFSETQ. CDR3 amino acids: CASSKLEGIGTDTQYF. CDR3 DNA sequence: TGCGCCAGCAGTAAGTTGGAGGGGATAGGCACAGATACGCAGTATTTT.

The rearrangement uses TRBV9 and TRBJ2-2, with TRBD1 matching over 7 bases. This CDR3 region has 15 residues. Germline CDR1 reads SGDLS; CDR2 reads YYNGEE. V shed 7 bases, J shed 6 bases, and the junction held 12 bases outside the gene matches. As DNA, the CDR3 is TGTGCCAGCTCCCCCTGGACAGGTGAAGCCGGGGAGCTGTTTTTT. Protein: CASSPWTGEAGELFF. The variable domain in full, completed from reference TRBV9 and TRBJ2-2, reads DSGVTQTPKHLITATGQRVTLRCSPRSGDLSVYWYQQSLDQGLQFLIQYYNGEERAKGNILERFSAQQFPDLHSELNLSSLELGDSALYFCASSPWTGEAGELFFGEGSRLTVL.

CDR3 nucleotides: TGTGCCAGCAGCTTAGCCGGGTCAGATACGCAGTATTTT. This gives the protein CASSLAGSDTQYF. The chain carries TRBV7-9 and TRBJ2-3; D gene unclear. Trimming cost V 0 bases and J 4 bases, with 5 bases left between them. The CDR3 is made up of 13 amino acids. CDR1 SEHNR and CDR2 FQNEAQ come from the germline V gene (reference sequence). Variable domain in full (rest from reference TRBV7-9 and TRBJ2-3): DTGVSQNPRHKITKRGQNVTFRCDPISEHNRLYWYRQTLGQGPEFLTYFQNEAQLEKSRLLSDRFSAERPKGSFSTLEIQRTEQGDSAMYLCASSLAGSDTQYFGPGTRLTVL.

V usage is TRBV7-9 and J usage is TRBJ2-7; possibly TRBD2 for D (6 bases). The CDR3 runs 13 residues. Germline V gene data show CDR1 as SEHNR and CDR2 as FQNEAQ (reference sequence). Trimming cost V 3 bases and J 4 bases, with 10 bases left between them. The CDR3 loop reads CASSFLGGYEQYF. The CDR3 nucleotides are TGTGCCAGCAGCTTCCTGGGGGGTTACGAGCAGTACTTC.

A single count supports this clone. V and J are TRBV7-8 and TRBJ2-7, with 8 nucleotides matching TRBD1. CDR3 length: 14 residues. The V and J ends lost 4 bases and 3 bases, in that order; junction bases with no gene match: 5. Germline loops: CDR1 SGHVS, CDR2 FQNEAQ. CDR3 sequence (DNA): TGTGCCAGCAGCTCAGCAGGGGGCGGCTACGAGCAGTACGTC. Protein sequence: CASSSAGGGYEQYV.

The chain uses TRBV19 and TRBJ1-2, with a weak D call TRBD1 (5 bases). Germline CDR1 and CDR2: LNHDA and SQIVND (reference sequence). Trimming pared 7 bases from V and 4 bases from J, leaving 19 bases between. The CDR3 runs 15 residues. The CDR3 DNA sequence: TGTGCCAGTACGAAACAGGCGGGAATGGGCTATGGCTACACCTTC. It encodes CASTKQAGMGYGYTF.

This chain connects TRBV3-1 (or the pseudogene TRBV3-2) to TRBJ2-3; D is perhaps TRBD2 (5 bases). Germline assignment: CDR1 LGHDT and CDR2 YNNKEL (reference sequence). V was trimmed by 1 base and J by 5 bases, leaving 16 bases between them. The CDR3 length is 16 residues. The CDR3 loop reads CASSQVLSGWVDTQYF. Written as DNA, the CDR3 is TGTGCCAGCAGCCAAGTTCTAAGCGGTTGGGTAGATACGCAGTATTTT.

The V call is TRBV7-3, the J call TRBJ2-5; 7 bases agree with TRBD1. V trimming: 5 bases; J trimming: 2 bases; junction bases outside the gene matches: 2. This CDR3 spans 13 amino acids. Germline V gene lookup returns CDR1 SGHTA and CDR2 FQGTGA. The CDR3 loop reads CASSLDRQETQYF. Written as DNA, the CDR3 is TGTGCCAGCAGCCTGGACAGGCAAGAGACCCAGTACTTC.

The table lists this clone with a few counts. The chain links TRBV12-5 to TRBJ2-5; 9 nucleotides match TRBD1. The CDR3 is 20 amino acids. CDR1 LGHNT and CDR2 FRNRAP come from the germline V gene. V was clipped by 0 bases and J by 0 bases; unmatched bases: 14. As DNA, the CDR3 is TGTGCTAGTGGTTTGGTACTGTTCGGACAGGGGAGGTTGTACCAAGAGACCCAGTACTTC. Translated: CASGLVLFGQGRLYQETQYF.

The V call is TRBV5-8, the J call TRBJ1-5, with no clear D. Per the germline V gene, CDR1 is SGHTS and CDR2 is YDEGEE. Trimming stripped 3 bases from V and 6 bases from J, with 7 bases between. The CDR3 runs to 12 residues. The CDR3, as DNA: TGTGCCAGCAGCTACCGGGGTCAGCCCCAGCATTTT. Amino acids: CASSYRGQPQHF.

With regard to this clone: Germline and junction disagree at one end, which may indicate a read error. The chain joins TRBV7-9 to TRBJ2-1; 11 bases map to TRBD2. CDR3 length equals 16 residues. Looked up from germline, CDR1 is SEHNR and CDR2 is FQNEAQ (reference sequence). In DNA form, the CDR3 reads TGTGCCAGCAGCTCCCGGACTAGCGGGCCCTACATTGAGCAGTTCTTC. Translating gives CASSSRTSGPYIEQFF. Variable domain in full (rest from reference TRBV7-9 and TRBJ2-1): DTGVSQNPRHKITKRGQNVTFRCDPISEHNRLYWYRQTLGQGPEFLTYFQNEAQLEKSRLLSDRFSAERPKGSFSTLEIQRTEQGDSAMYLCASSSRTSGPYIEQFFGPGTRLTVL.

The gene calls are TRBV5-4 and TRBJ1-2; 7 bases are shared with TRBD1. V lost 4 bases to trimming and J lost 2 bases; unmatched junction nucleotides: 8. Germline V gene sequence: CDR1 SGHNT, CDR2 YYREEE (reference sequence). CDR3 size: 15 residues. The CDR3 reads CASSPGQPLNYGYTF. CDR3 DNA sequence: TGTGCCAGCAGCCCGGGACAGCCTTTGAACTATGGCTACACCTTC.

The V and J genes are TRBV7-9 and TRBJ1-5; 7 bases fit TRBD1. Per the germline V gene, CDR1 is SEHNR and CDR2 is FQNEAQ (reference sequence). The V gene end was trimmed by 2 bases and the J gene end by 2 bases; junction bases not matched to a gene: 9. This CDR3 has 17 amino acids. This chain's CDR3 is CASSLSQGVGGNQPQHF. The CDR3 nucleotides are TGTGCCAGCAGCTTATCGCAGGGGGTAGGGGGCAATCAGCCCCAGCATTTT.

This chain links TRBV9 with TRBJ1-5; 7 bases are a match to TRBD1. Germline loops: CDR1 SGDLS, CDR2 YYNGEE. Trimming took 0 bases from V and 6 from J; bases not matched to a gene: 6. This CDR3 comprises 15 residues. The CDR3 region has the DNA TGTGCCAGCAGCGTAGACGGACAGGTTGGTCAGCCCCAGCATTTT. This encodes CASSVDGQVGQPQHF.

The genes are TRBV11-2 and TRBJ2-1; no clear D gene. V lost 0 bases and J lost 3, with 12 bases in between. The germline gives CDR1 SGHAT, CDR2 FQNNGV. The CDR3 covers 16 residues. CDR3: CASSLESTVIYNEQFF. CDR3 nucleotide sequence: TGTGCCAGCAGCTTAGAGTCGACTGTTATCTACAATGAGCAGTTCTTC.

The chain joins TRBV11-2 to TRBJ2-1, with 9 bases matching TRBD2. Germline values: CDR1 SGHAT, CDR2 FQNNGV. J was trimmed by 1 base and V by 2 bases; bases with no gene match: 6. This CDR3 region has 17 residues. CDR3 DNA sequence: TGTGCCAGCAGCTTAAGCGGGGGGTATGGATCCTACAATGAGCAGTTCTTC. Its protein is CASSLSGGYGSYNEQFF.

The chain recombines TRBV2 with TRBJ1-5; tentatively, D is TRBD1 (6 bases). This CDR3 has 14 residues. V was pared by 5 bases and J by 4 bases, with 12 bases between. Germline CDR1 SNHLY, CDR2 FYNNEI. In DNA, the CDR3 is TGTGCCAGCAGTCGGGACATTTATAATCAGCCCCAGCATTTT. Its translation: CASSRDIYNQPQHF.

This clone came up once. This rearrangement joins TRBV30 to TRBJ1-5, with 7 bases aligning to TRBD1. The CDR3 is 14 residues long. Germline V gene data show CDR1 as GTSNPN and CDR2 as SVGIG (reference sequence). V dropped 5 bases and J dropped 6; count of bases not matched to a gene: 10. The DNA of the CDR3 is TGTGCCTGGGGAGGTAACAGGGGAGGTCAGCCCCAGCATTTT. It yields the protein CAWGGNRGGQPQHF.

The V and J genes are TRBV10-2 and TRBJ1-2; D might be TRBD1 (5 bases). Germline V gene sequence: CDR1 WSHSY, CDR2 SAAADI. Trimming took 0 bases from V and 4 from J, leaving 9 bases between them. The CDR3 length is 14 residues. CDR3 residues: CASSESAGRYGYTF. The DNA for the CDR3 is TGCGCCAGCAGTGAGTCAGCAGGGCGCTATGGCTACACCTTC.

V is TRBV5-1 and J is TRBJ2-3, with a possible D match to TRBD1 (5 bases). V lost 4 bases and J lost 6, with 12 bases in between. This CDR3 has 13 amino acids. Per the germline V gene, CDR1 is SGHRS and CDR2 is YFSETQ. CDR3 sequence: CASSPYSGDTQYF. Written as DNA, the CDR3 is TGCGCCAGCAGCCCGTATTCAGGGGATACGCAGTATTTT.

The gene calls are TRBV5-4 and TRBJ2-3, with TRBD2 identical over 12 bases. This CDR3 has 17 residues. The germline CDR1 and CDR2 sequences are SGHNT and YYREEE (reference sequence). V lost 4 bases, J lost 2 bases, and 8 bases stayed unmatched. CDR3 loop: CASSRAPSGRVTDTQYF. DNA for the CDR3: TGTGCCAGCAGCCGGGCGCCTAGCGGGAGGGTCACAGATACGCAGTATTTT.

This CDR3 is CAVGTGLSPEAFF. Written as DNA, the CDR3 is TGTGCCGTCGGGACAGGGTTAAGTCCAGAAGCTTTCTTT. The V call is TRBV10-3, the J call TRBJ1-1, with 9 nucleotides matching TRBD1. V gave up 11 bases and J gave up 8 bases; unmatched junction bases: 12. Germline CDR1 is ENHRY and CDR2 is SYGVKD. This CDR3 is 13 amino acids long.

The chain has TRBV5-3 and TRBJ1-5; 9 bases align to TRBD1. TRBV5-3 is given ORF status, its function remaining uncertain. Trimming took 3 bases from V and 1 from J; bases not matched to a gene: 5. The CDR3 contains 16 residues. The CDR3 region has the DNA TGTGCCAGAAGCTGGGGACAGGGTAGGAGCAATCAGCCCCAGCATTTT. Its protein product is CARSWGQGRSNQPQHF.

The gene calls are TRBV5-1 and TRBJ2-1; TRBD1 matches 8 bases. The CDR3 spans 15 residues. The V and J ends lost 0 bases and 8 bases, in that order; junction bases with no gene match: 7. Germline V gene sequence: CDR1 SGHRS, CDR2 YFSETQ. CDR3 sequence (DNA): TGCGCCAGCAGCTTGGACAGGGGGTCTTTAGATGAGCAGTTCTTC. The encoded protein is CASSLDRGSLDEQFF. Drawing the rest from reference TRBV5-1 and TRBJ2-1, the complete variable domain is KAGVTQTPRYLIKTRGQQVTLSCSPISGHRSVSWYQQTPGQGLQFLFEYFSETQRNKGNFPGRFSGRQFSNSRSEMNVSTLELGDSALYLCASSLDRGSLDEQFFGPGTRLTVL.